This is a list of T cell receptor beta chains from one sample in a study of vaccination effects on CD4 cells after COVID-19. These receptors lack a known antigen. Using immunoSEQ multiplex PCR, the repertoire was profiled, and TCRdb retains in-frame clones only, with some absent. The table lists about 30,000 clones, 74% of them singletons. Material: CD4+ T cells from PBMCs cultured with HCoV-OC43 spike peptides, obtained after COVID-19 vaccination. The origin of the receptors is a human donor who received a COVID-19 vaccine. Each CDR3 is given with its conserved first and last residue. The D gene is left open where the match is weak. A clone size is listed for some rows: how often the clone was seen (once, few, many), or a class if it is expanded.

>TRBV20-1|TRBJ2-7|NA|13|NA
TGCAGTGCTAGTGGGGCAGTTGCCTACGAGCAGTACTTC
CSASGAVAYEQYF
>TRBV6-1|TRBJ1-3|NA|15|NA
TGTGCCAGCAGTGAAGATCACTTCTCTGGAAACACCATATATTTT
CASSEDHFSGNTIYF
>TRBV2|TRBJ2-5|NA|14|once
TGTGCCAGCAGTCCGGGGATTGGGGTCGAGACCCAGTACTTC
CASSPGIGVETQYF
>TRBV10-1|TRBJ2-3|TRBD2|16|NA
TGCGCCAGCAGTACGAATCAACTAGCGGGGACAGATACGCAGTATTTT
CASSTNQLAGTDTQYF
>TRBV15|TRBJ2-7|TRBD2|15|NA
TGTGCCACCAGCGTCGGGACTAGCGGGGCGGACGAGCAGTACTTC
CATSVGTSGADEQYF
>TRBV10-2|TRBJ2-4|NA|18|NA
TGCGCCAGCATTGGGGGCGGGGGTGGCGGACTAGCCAAAAACATTCAGTACTTC
CASIGGGGGGLAKNIQYF
>TRBV5-4|TRBJ2-6|NA|13|once
TGTGCCAGCAGCCCCAATGGGGCCAACGTCCTGACTTTC
CASSPNGANVLTF
>TRBV6-5|TRBJ1-2|TRBD1|11|NA
TGTGCCAGCCAGGGGGCGGGTGGCTACACCTTC
CASQGAGGYTF
>TRBV6-1|TRBJ1-3|NA|15|NA
TGTGCCAGCAGTGAAGCACCGGGACATGGAAACACCATATATTTT
CASSEAPGHGNTIYF
>TRBV5-1|TRBJ1-2|NA|14|NA
TGCGCCAGCAGCTTAGAGGCAGCCAACTATGGCTACACCTTC
CASSLEAANYGYTF
>TRBV10-2|TRBJ1-5|TRBD1|15|NA
TGCGCCAGCAGACCGACAGGGGAAAGCAATCAGCCCCAGCATTTT
CASRPTGESNQPQHF
>TRBV18|TRBJ2-2|NA|16|NA
TGTGCCAGCTCACCCAACAGGGTCCCCAACACCGGGGAGCTGTTTTTT
CASSPNRVPNTGELFF
>TRBV6-5|TRBJ2-1|TRBD2|15|NA
TGTGCCAGCAGAAGACTAGCGGGACCTACGGGTGAGCAGTTCTTC
CASRRLAGPTGEQFF
>TRBV18|TRBJ1-2|NA|17|NA
TGTGCCAGCTCACCAGGGACAAGTACCGACCTTTACTATGGCTACACCTTC
CASSPGTSTDLYYGYTF
>TRBV5-1|TRBJ2-1|TRBD2|12|NA
TGCGCCAGCAGCTTTTCTGGGACTAGCCAGTTCTTC
CASSFSGTSQFF
>TRBV3-1/TRBV3-2|TRBJ2-1|NA|16|NA
TGTGCCAGCAGCCAAGATCTCACTTCTCGGGCCGTTGAGCAGTTCTTC
CASSQDLTSRAVEQFF
>TRBV7-9|TRBJ1-2|TRBD1|14|NA
TGTGCCAGCAGCTTGGGGACAGTTCGGGATGGCTACACCTTC
CASSLGTVRDGYTF
>TRBV10-2|TRBJ2-3|NA|15|NA
TGCGCCAGCAGGGAGTATAAGGAAAGCACAGATACGCAGTATTTT
CASREYKESTDTQYF
>TRBV7-2|TRBJ1-1|NA|17|NA
TGTGCCAGCAGCTTAGCGGCCACTACAGGGTTGGACACTGAAGCTTTCTTT
CASSLAATTGLDTEAFF
>TRBV24-1|TRBJ1-2|TRBD1|14|NA
TGTGCCACCAGTGACAAGACAGGGACCTATGGCTACACCTTC
CATSDKTGTYGYTF